Given below is one T cell receptor beta chain in context. Data came from immunoSEQ multiplex PCR; TCRdb stores just in-frame clones and leaves some out. The repertoire holds tens of thousands of clones, with around 93% as singletons. The source of the sample is a study of T cell changes during pregnancy in multiple sclerosis. Trimming shortened V by 8 bases and J by 2 bases, and 12 bases separated the two germline ends. CDR1 SGDLS and CDR2 YYNGEE come from the germline V gene. The CDR3 runs 13 residues. The specimen was peripheral blood, collected in the second trimester of pregnancy. The origin of this receptor is a female donor in good health, enrolled as a control in a pregnancy study. The V and J genes are TRBV9 and TRBJ2-3, with a weak D call TRBD2 (7 bases). The CDR3 reads CASGRGPTDTQYF. In DNA form, the CDR3 reads TGTGCCAGTGGGCGGGGGCCCACAGATACGCAGTATTTT.